This T cell receptor (beta chain) was sequenced during a study of T cells after yellow fever vaccination. Study at large: Low-cell-number fractions underwent preparation using SMART-Seq v4 Ultra Low Input.

This clonotype was counted at least ten times. Antigen unknown. One entry per CDR3 protein results from TCRdb running MiXCR on the 5' RACE reads. Of hundreds of thousands of distinct CDR3 sequences listed, roughly 3.5% were seen once; the top ten hold 20% to 25%. Overall study results and limits: Within FACS-sorted repertoires, abundant clonotypes contaminating from the bulk population could be present. Subsequent to the booster, the majority of primary-vaccination clones reappeared (about 97% CD4, around 85% CD8).

Trimming cost V 4 bases and J 10 bases, with 17 bases left between them. Germline CDR1 is SGHTA and CDR2 is FQGNSA. The CDR3 is 15 amino acids. The receptor was isolated from a young man who received the YFV17D yellow fever vaccine. The sequences come from PBMCs, collected on the day of the yellow fever booster vaccination. The V gene is TRBV7-2, the J gene TRBJ1-6; possibly TRBD1 for D (6 bases). CDR3 DNA: TGTGCCAGCAGCTCGTATGGGACAATCCCCTCACCCCTCCACTTT. This codes for CASSSYGTIPSPLHF.